This T cell receptor beta chain appears in the sequencing data of a study of cytomegalovirus exposure and HLA in healthy donors. For this clone: The antigen is undetermined.

The PCR made use of 60 Vbeta and 13 Jbeta primers. The repertoire was sequenced with immunoSEQ multiplex PCR; TCRdb's copy has only in-frame clones and lacks some. The repertoire holds 120,000 or so clones, under 85% seen once, with about 9.1% in the top ten. Study-level results: Per a prior analysis, the majority of TCR beta V segments were productive roughly 87% or roughly 30% of the time. The majority of CMV-associated TCR beta chains were reported as apparently HLA-restricted in a later analysis. TCR beta sequences numbering fewer than 20,000 were associated with HLA alleles at 0.05 false discovery rate in a later analysis.

The sequence was obtained from a woman aged 45-59 years in good health and CMV-seropositive. The sequenced material came from PBMCs.

DNA for the CDR3: TGTGCCAGCGGGAAGACTAGCGGGAGTAATGAGCAGTTCTTC. Translated: CASGKTSGSNEQFF. The rearrangement uses TRBV9 and TRBJ2-1; 12 nucleotides match TRBD2. This CDR3 has 14 residues. Germline V gene lookup returns CDR1 SGDLS and CDR2 YYNGEE. Trimming cost V 7 bases and J 7 bases; bases outside gene matches: 6.